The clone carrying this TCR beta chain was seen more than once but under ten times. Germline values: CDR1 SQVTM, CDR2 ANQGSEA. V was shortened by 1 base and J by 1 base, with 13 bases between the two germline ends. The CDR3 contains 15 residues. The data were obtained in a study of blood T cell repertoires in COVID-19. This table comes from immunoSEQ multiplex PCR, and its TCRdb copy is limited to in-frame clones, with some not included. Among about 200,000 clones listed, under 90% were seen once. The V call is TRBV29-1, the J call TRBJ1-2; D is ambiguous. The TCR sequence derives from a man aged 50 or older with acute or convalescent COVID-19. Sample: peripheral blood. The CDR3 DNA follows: TGCAGCGTTGAAGGGTCCCCTAGAGTTAACTATGGCTACACCTTC. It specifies CSVEGSPRVNYGYTF.